The T cell receptor beta chain described here comes from a study of PD-1 blockade in classical Hodgkin lymphoma. Findings of the study overall: Baseline TCR diversity was reportedly lower in newly diagnosed patients than healthy donors. Among the patients, those starting nivolumab under 1 year after ASCT were excluded. Lower baseline TCR diversity marked trial partial responders and progressors.

The CDR3 consists of 16 residues. Germline CDR1 reads LGHNT; CDR2 reads FRNRAP. Trimming removed 5 bases at V and 4 bases at J, with 17 bases between. Worth noting for this clone: As yet, its antigen is unknown.

Clones were read by immunoSEQ multiplex PCR, and TCRdb kept only the in-frame ones, dropping some. The table records about 30,000 clones, about 90% of them present only once. No patient escaped relapse after autologous stem cell transplantation, and brentuximab vedotin exposure varied. Thawed PBMCs were subjected to magnetic negative selection, which yielded isolated CD8+ T cells. Classification of best responses gave complete response, partial response or progressive disease. This chain joins TRBV12-5 and TRBJ2-2; D may be TRBD2 (7 bases). This sequence originates from a human donor with classical Hodgkin lymphoma. The starting material was CD8+ T cells from blood, obtained at baseline. CDR3 residues: CASGEGGFRVTGELFF. The CDR3 DNA reads as TGTGCTAGTGGTGAGGGGGGGTTCAGGGTCACCGGGGAGCTGTTTTTT. Full variable domain (rest looked up from reference TRBV12-5 and TRBJ2-2): DARVTQTPRHKVTEMGQEVTMRCQPILGHNTVFWYRQTMMQGLELLAYFRNRAPLDDSGMPKDRFSAEMPDATLATLKIQPSEPRDSAVYFCASGEGGFRVTGELFFGEGSRLTVL.